These 20 T cell receptor beta chains originate from one sample sequenced in a study of T cells in Graves' hyperthyroidism and ophthalmopathy. TCR beta CDR3 sequences were amplified from RNA transcripts. TCR CDR3 underwent first-round RT-PCR with the HTBI primer set. TCRdb re-called the multiplex PCR reads through MiXCR, storing one row per CDR3 protein. The sample consists of roughly 100,000 distinct CDR3 sequences, less than 55% of them appearing once. The material sequenced was blood. The receptors were gathered from a man aged 35-49 years with Graves' hyperthyroidism.

This clonotype has at least ten counts. V usage is TRBV2 and J usage is TRBJ2-1; 13 positions match TRBD2. The junction had 3 bases not matched to a gene; V was cut back by 4 bases and J by 6 bases. The CDR3 totals 15 residues. Per germline, CDR1 SNHLY and CDR2 FYNNEI. In DNA form, the CDR3 reads TGTGCCAGCAGTGCACTAGCGGGAGGGCCCAATGAGCAGTTCTTC. Encoded protein: CASSALAGGPNEQFF.

The gene calls are TRBV2 and TRBJ2-7; D is unresolved. The CDR3 runs to 13 residues. Germline CDR1 is SNHLY and CDR2 is FYNNEI. The V and J ends lost 9 bases and 1 base respectively, with 13 bases between them. CDR3 amino acids: CASNPTLSYEQYF. The CDR3 DNA follows: TGTGCCAGTAATCCGACGCTATCCTACGAGCAGTACTTC.

The sample holds a few counts of this clonotype. The conserved phenylalanine or tryptophan normally closing the CDR3 is absent here, so this likely arose from a read error. The chain employs TRBV7-3 and TRBJ2-1; the D call may be TRBD1 or TRBD2 (5 bases each). Germline lookup yields CDR1 SGHTA and CDR2 FQGTGA. CDR3 length equals 15 residues. The V and J ends lost 5 bases and 2 bases respectively, with 13 bases between them. The CDR3 region is CASSRGPEPYNEQFL. DNA for the CDR3: TGTGCCAGCAGCCGGGGACCCGAACCCTACAATGAGCAGTTCCTC.

The chain joins TRBV2 to TRBJ2-6, with 7 bases identical to TRBD1. After removal of 4 bases from V and 0 bases from J, the junction contained 3 bases not matched to a gene. The CDR3 extends over 16 amino acids. Germline CDR1 and CDR2: SNHLY and FYNNEI. The CDR3 DNA reads TGTGCCAGCAGTGGGGCAGGGGGCTCTGGGGCCAACGTCCTGACTTTC. Translating it yields CASSGAGGSGANVLTF.

The rearrangement uses TRBV20-1 and TRBJ2-7, with TRBD2 matching 10 bases. CDR1 and CDR2 (germline): DFQATT, SNEGSKA (reference sequence). The ends lost 3 bases at V and 2 bases at J; junction bases unmatched: 7. CDR3 size: 15 residues. This CDR3 is CSARGVSGGTYEQYF. Here the CDR3 DNA reads TGCAGTGCTAGGGGGGTTAGCGGGGGGACCTACGAGCAGTACTTC.

The V and J genes are TRBV7-2 and TRBJ1-2; 7 bases line up with TRBD1. This CDR3 is built from 13 residues. V shed 6 bases, J shed 6 bases, and the junction held 7 bases outside the gene matches. Germline CDR1 reads SGHTA; CDR2 reads FQGNSA. CDR3 bases: TGTGCCAGCAGATCTGACAGGGAGGATGGCTACACCTTC. It specifies CASRSDREDGYTF.

The sample holds many counts of this clonotype. The V call is TRBV20-1, the J call TRBJ1-3; D gene uncertain. Germline CDR1 and CDR2: DFQATT and SNEGSKA (reference sequence). CDR3 size: 11 residues. V was pared by 0 bases and J by 4 bases, with 1 base between. The CDR3 sequence is CSAREGNTIYF. CDR3 sequence (DNA): TGCAGTGCTAGAGAAGGAAACACCATATATTTT.

The chain carries TRBV11-2 and TRBJ2-5; the D call may be TRBD1 or TRBD2 (8 bases each). Germline assignment: CDR1 SGHAT and CDR2 FQNNGV. There are 15 residues in the CDR3. V lost 4 bases and J lost 9, with 21 bases in between. The CDR3 protein is CASSSGGGGPGAQYF. The DNA for the CDR3 is TGTGCCAGCAGCTCAGGGGGCGGGGGGCCCGGGGCCCAGTACTTC.

On this clonotype: Sequence at one end of the junction differs from germline and may be a read error. The chain links TRBV10-2 to TRBJ1-1, with D perhaps matching TRBD1 (6 bases). The CDR3 length is 10 residues. Germline loops: CDR1 WSHSY, CDR2 SAAADI. The CDR3 reads CASTRGGGAF. As DNA, the CDR3 is TGCGCCAGTACAAGGGGCGGGGGGGCCTTT.

This clonotype showed up many times. V is TRBV24-1 and J is TRBJ2-7; weak D call: TRBD1 (6 bases). The V end lost 2 bases, the J end lost 1 base, and 14 bases lay between the germline ends. The CDR3 spans 16 residues. CDR1 and CDR2 (germline): KGHDR, SFDVKD. CDR3 loop: CATSDSTSQGSYEQYF. CDR3 DNA: TGTGCCACCAGTGATTCCACATCACAGGGTTCCTACGAGCAGTACTTC.

The chain couples TRBV10-3 to TRBJ2-7; D remains unclear. Germline CDR1 reads ENHRY; CDR2 reads SYGVKD. The CDR3 has 16 residues. Trimming removed 0 bases from V and 6 bases from J, with 18 bases in between. CDR3 residues: CAISESILGEGREQYF. The CDR3 DNA is TGTGCCATCAGTGAGTCGATCCTCGGAGAAGGGCGCGAGCAGTACTTC.

This chain uses TRBV29-1 with TRBJ2-7, with D maybe TRBD1 (6 bases). This CDR3 region has 11 residues. V was cut by 8 bases and J by 9 bases, with 17 bases left in between. The germline V gene has CDR1 SQVTM and CDR2 ANQGSEA. The CDR3 nucleotides read TGCAGCATCCGGACAGAGGGCGGGCAGTACTTC. As protein: CSIRTEGGQYF.

The chain couples TRBV6-1 to TRBJ2-3, with D uncertain. Per the germline V gene, CDR1 is MNHNS and CDR2 is SASEGT. This CDR3 region has 17 residues. V lost 4 bases to trimming and J lost 5 bases, with 22 bases between them. CDR3 coding DNA: TGTGCCAGCAGTGTCAGGCTCCTGGGCCCAAGTCTAGATACGCAGTATTTT. Amino acids: CASSVRLLGPSLDTQYF.

This clonotype was recorded at least ten times. The rearrangement joins TRBV2 to TRBJ1-1; D is undetermined. V dropped 4 bases and J dropped 0 bases, with 6 bases sitting between them. The CDR3 covers 13 residues. Germline V gives CDR1 SNHLY, CDR2 FYNNEI. The CDR3 spells CASSVQLNTEAFF. The CDR3 bases are TGTGCCAGCAGTGTACAGCTGAACACTGAAGCTTTCTTT.

Concerning this clonotype: One end of the junction is discordant with germline, which a read error may explain. The chain links TRBV7-6 to TRBJ1-5; D unclear. This CDR3 has 14 residues. From germline, CDR1 is SGHVS and CDR2 FNYEAQ. DNA for the CDR3: TGTGCTAGCAGCTTAGTAGCGATACAAGAGACCCAGCATTTT. Translating it yields CASSLVAIQETQHF.

This chain joins TRBV19 and TRBJ2-1; 11 bases line up with TRBD2. J gave up 2 bases and V 6 bases, and 3 bases lay outside the gene matches. In germline, CDR1 is LNHDA, CDR2 SQIVND (reference sequence). This CDR3 is 15 amino acids long. The CDR3 nucleotides read TGTGCCAGTAGACTAGCGGGAGCTGCCTACAATGAGCAGTTCTTC. Its translation is CASRLAGAAYNEQFF.

This clonotype showed up many times. This chain uses TRBV12-3 or TRBV12-4 with TRBJ1-3; possible D gene TRBD1, 6 bases. The CDR3 runs 15 residues. With 2 bases removed from V and 2 bases from J, the gap between germline ends came to 10 bases. CDR3 nucleotide sequence: TGTGCCAGCAGTTTACGCGGGGGCGCTGGAAACACCATATATTTT. Translating gives CASSLRGGAGNTIYF.

In its sample, this clonotype was seen once. The rearrangement uses TRBV15 and TRBJ2-7; 9 nucleotides align to TRBD1. Germline CDR1 reads LNHNV; CDR2 reads YYDKDF (reference sequence). V shed 2 bases, J shed 4 bases, and the junction held 6 bases outside the gene matches. The CDR3 consists of 15 residues. The CDR3 bases are TGTGCCACCAGCAGACCGCGGGACAGGGCGTACGAGCAGTACTTC. It yields the protein CATSRPRDRAYEQYF. Using reference TRBV15 and TRBJ2-7 for the parts outside the CDR3, the full variable domain is DAMVIQNPRYQVTQFGKPVTLSCSQTLNHNVMYWYQQKSSQAPKLLFHYYDKDFNNEADTPDNFQSRRPNTSFCFLDIRSPGLGDTAMYLCATSRPRDRAYEQYFGPGTRLTVT.

This clonotype was seen at least ten times. V gene TRBV11-2 combines with J gene TRBJ1-3, with D tentatively TRBD1 (5 bases). There are 14 residues in the CDR3. V was cut by 5 bases and J by 4 bases, with 12 bases left in between. The germline V gene encodes CDR1 SGHAT and CDR2 FQNNGV. CDR3 nucleotide sequence: TGTGCCAGCAGCATAGGGACGTCCGGAAACACCATATATTTT. The encoded protein is CASSIGTSGNTIYF.

The chain joins TRBV5-6 to TRBJ1-3; D gene unclear. The CDR3 is made up of 14 amino acids. Trimming cost V 0 bases and J 2 bases, with 6 bases left between them. CDR1 SGHDT and CDR2 YYEEEE come from the germline V gene. DNA of the CDR3: TGTGCCAGCAGCTTGGATGGGCCTGGAAACACCATATATTTT. This encodes CASSLDGPGNTIYF.